This T cell receptor beta chain was captured in a study of cytomegalovirus exposure and HLA in healthy donors. Study outcomes and limitations: The classifier reportedly diagnosed cytomegalovirus status with high specificity and sensitivity.

Clones were sequenced by immunoSEQ multiplex PCR, and TCRdb holds only the in-frame ones, with some missing. The sample includes 250,000 or so clones, about 90% of them seen just once. This CDR3 contains 14 residues. J gave up 10 bases and V 5 bases, and 6 bases lay outside the gene matches. Germline V lookup: CDR1 SGHVS, CDR2 FQNEAQ. In regard to this clone: The antigen remains unidentified.

While the first cohort had 700 or so subjects, the donors belonged to the separate validation cohort of more than 95 subjects. The chain employs TRBV7-8 and TRBJ2-1, with 12 positions matching TRBD2. This receptor was obtained from a man aged 18-30 years in good health and CMV-seropositive. What was sequenced was PBMCs. CDR3: CASSLSGLAGEQFF. The CDR3, as DNA: TGTGCCAGCAGCCTATCCGGACTAGCGGGAGAGCAGTTCTTC. The full variable domain, completed using reference TRBV7-8 and TRBJ2-1, is GAGVSQSPRYKVAKRGQDVALRCDPISGHVSLFWYQQALGQGPEFLTYFQNEAQLDKSGLPSDRFFAERPEGSVSTLKIQRTQQEDSAVYLCASSLSGLAGEQFFGPGTRLTVL.